The clone carrying this TCR beta chain is categorized as medium-sized (0.01 to 0.1%). As yet, its antigen is unknown. These data are taken from a study of sequential checkpoint blockade in melanoma. About the research overall: Maintenance nivolumab came after either treatment sequence.

The CDR3 is made up of 17 amino acids. The germline V gene has CDR1 SGHRS and CDR2 YFSETQ. V was trimmed by 0 bases and J by 0 bases, leaving 14 bases between them. Method: immunoSEQ multiplex PCR; TCRdb's copy keeps in-frame clones and lacks some. The sample carries 10,000 to 15,000 clones, under 30% recorded once. The treatment here: randomized to nivolumab then ipilimumab (arm A) or the reverse (arm B). No patient had prior DNA-damaging chemotherapy. Study-level findings and limits: T-cell fraction and clonality followed PD-L1 and CD8+ counts, not mutational load.

This rearrangement joins TRBV5-1 to TRBJ2-3; D may be TRBD2 (7 bases). This receptor was obtained from a human donor with melanoma. Sample: tumor tissue (inferred from file names), taken from a patient given nivolumab and ipilimumab in sequence. CDR3: CASSLVGGRTSTDTQYF. CDR3 nucleotide sequence: TGCGCCAGCAGCTTGGTGGGGGGGCGGACTAGCACAGATACGCAGTATTTT.